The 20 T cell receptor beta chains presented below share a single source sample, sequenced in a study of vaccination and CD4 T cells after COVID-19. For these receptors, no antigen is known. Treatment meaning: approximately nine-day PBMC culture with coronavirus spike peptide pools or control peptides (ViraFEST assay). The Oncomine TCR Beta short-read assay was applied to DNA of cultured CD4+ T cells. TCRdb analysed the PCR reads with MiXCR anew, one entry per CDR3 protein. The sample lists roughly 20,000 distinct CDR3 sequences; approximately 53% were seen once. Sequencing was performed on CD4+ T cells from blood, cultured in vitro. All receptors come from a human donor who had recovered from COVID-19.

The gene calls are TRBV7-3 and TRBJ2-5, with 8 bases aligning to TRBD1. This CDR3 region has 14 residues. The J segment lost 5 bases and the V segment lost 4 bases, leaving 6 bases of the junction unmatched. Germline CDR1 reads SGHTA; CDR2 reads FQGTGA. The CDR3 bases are TGTGCCAGCAGCTCAGGGGGCGCACGGGAGACCCAGTACTTC. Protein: CASSSGGARETQYF.

The CDR3 sequence: CASSRRFRTEAFF. For the CDR3, the DNA is TGTGCCAGCAGCCGTCGTTTCCGCACTGAAGCTTTCTTT. J is TRBJ1-1 and V is TRBV11-3; D unresolved. Germline CDR1 SGHNT, CDR2 YENEEA. CDR3 length: 13 residues. The V gene lost 5 bases and the J gene lost 4 bases, with 11 bases spanning the gap.

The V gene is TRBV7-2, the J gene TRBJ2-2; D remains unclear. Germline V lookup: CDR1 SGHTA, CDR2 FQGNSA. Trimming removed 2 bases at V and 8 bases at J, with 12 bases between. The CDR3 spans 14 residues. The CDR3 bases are TGTGCCAGCAGCTTATTTACCTTAGGGGGGGAGCTGTTTTTT. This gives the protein CASSLFTLGGELFF. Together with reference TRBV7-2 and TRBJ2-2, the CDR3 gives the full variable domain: GAGVSQSPSNKVTEKGKDVELRCDPISGHTALYWYRQSLGQGLEFLIYFQGNSAPDKSGLPSDRFSAERTGGSVSTLTIQRTQQEDSAVYLCASSLFTLGGELFFGEGSRLTVL.

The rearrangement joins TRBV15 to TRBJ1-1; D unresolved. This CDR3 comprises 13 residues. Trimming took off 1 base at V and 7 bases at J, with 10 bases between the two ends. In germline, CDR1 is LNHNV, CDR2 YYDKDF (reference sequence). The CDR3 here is CATSRGGDLEAFF. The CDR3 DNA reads TGTGCCACCAGCAGAGGGGGAGACCTTGAAGCTTTCTTT.

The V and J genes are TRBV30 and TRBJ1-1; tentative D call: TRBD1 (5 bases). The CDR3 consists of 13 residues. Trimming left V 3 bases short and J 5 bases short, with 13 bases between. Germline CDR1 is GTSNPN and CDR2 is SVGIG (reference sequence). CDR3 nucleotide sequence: TGTGCCTGGAGGGGACCGCGGAGGACTGAAGCTTTCTTT. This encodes CAWRGPRRTEAFF. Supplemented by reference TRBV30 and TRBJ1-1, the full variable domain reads SQTIHQWPATLVQPVGSPLSLECTVEGTSNPNLYWYRQAAGRGLQLLFYSVGIGQISSEVPQNLSASRPQDRQFILSSKKLLLSDSGFYLCAWRGPRRTEAFFGQGTRLTVV.

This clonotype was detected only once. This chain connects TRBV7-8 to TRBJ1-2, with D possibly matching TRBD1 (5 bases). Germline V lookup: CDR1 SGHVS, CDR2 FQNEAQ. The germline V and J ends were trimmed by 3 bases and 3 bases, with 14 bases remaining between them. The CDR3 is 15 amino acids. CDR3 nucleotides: TGTGCCAGCAGCTTGGGGGGGAACACAGACTATGGCTACACCTTC. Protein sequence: CASSLGGNTDYGYTF.

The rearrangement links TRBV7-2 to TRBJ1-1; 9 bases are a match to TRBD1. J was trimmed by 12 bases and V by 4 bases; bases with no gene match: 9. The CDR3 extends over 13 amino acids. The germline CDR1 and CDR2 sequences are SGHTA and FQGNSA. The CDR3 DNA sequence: TGTGCCAGCAGCTCCCCGGGGGACAGGGAAACTTTCTTT. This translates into CASSSPGDRETFF. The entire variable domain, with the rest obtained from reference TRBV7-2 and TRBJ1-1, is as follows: GAGVSQSPSNKVTEKGKDVELRCDPISGHTALYWYRQSLGQGLEFLIYFQGNSAPDKSGLPSDRFSAERTGGSVSTLTIQRTQQEDSAVYLCASSSPGDRETFFGQGTRLTVV.

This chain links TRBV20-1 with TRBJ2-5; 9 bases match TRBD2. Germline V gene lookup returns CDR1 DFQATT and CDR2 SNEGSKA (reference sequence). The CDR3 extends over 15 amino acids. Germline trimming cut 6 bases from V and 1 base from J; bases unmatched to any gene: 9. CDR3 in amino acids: CSAPWRGGVQETQYF. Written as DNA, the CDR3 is TGCAGTGCGCCTTGGCGGGGGGGCGTCCAAGAGACCCAGTACTTC.

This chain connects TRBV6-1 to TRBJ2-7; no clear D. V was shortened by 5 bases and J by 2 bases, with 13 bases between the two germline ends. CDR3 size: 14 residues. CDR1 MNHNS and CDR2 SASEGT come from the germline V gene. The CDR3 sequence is CASSRRGVTYEQYF. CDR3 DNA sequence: TGTGCCAGCAGTCGACGAGGCGTAACCTACGAGCAGTACTTC.

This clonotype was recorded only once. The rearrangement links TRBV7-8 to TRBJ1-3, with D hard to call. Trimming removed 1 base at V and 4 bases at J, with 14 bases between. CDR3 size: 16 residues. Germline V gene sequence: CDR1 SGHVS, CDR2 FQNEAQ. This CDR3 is CASSLVLGGGGNTIYF. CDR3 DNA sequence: TGTGCCAGCAGCTTAGTCCTAGGTGGTGGCGGAAACACCATATATTTT.

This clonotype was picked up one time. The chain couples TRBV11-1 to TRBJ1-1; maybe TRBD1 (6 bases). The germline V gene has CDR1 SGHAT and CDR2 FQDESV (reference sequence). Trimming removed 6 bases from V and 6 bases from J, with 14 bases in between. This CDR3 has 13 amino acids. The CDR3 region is CASSAQGKSEAFF. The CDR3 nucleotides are TGTGCCAGCAGTGCACAGGGAAAGTCTGAAGCTTTCTTT.

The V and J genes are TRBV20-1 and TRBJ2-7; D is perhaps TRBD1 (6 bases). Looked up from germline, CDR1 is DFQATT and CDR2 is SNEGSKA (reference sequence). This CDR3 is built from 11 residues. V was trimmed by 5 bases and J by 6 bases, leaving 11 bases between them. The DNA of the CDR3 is TGCAGTGCTGGGACAAGTCGCGAGCAGTACTTC. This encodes CSAGTSREQYF.

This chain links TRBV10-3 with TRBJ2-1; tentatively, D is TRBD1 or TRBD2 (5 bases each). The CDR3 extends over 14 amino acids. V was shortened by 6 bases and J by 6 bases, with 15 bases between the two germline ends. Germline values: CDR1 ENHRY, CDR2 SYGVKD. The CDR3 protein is CAISTGTGSNEQFF. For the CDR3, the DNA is TGTGCCATCAGCACCGGGACCGGCTCCAATGAGCAGTTCTTC.

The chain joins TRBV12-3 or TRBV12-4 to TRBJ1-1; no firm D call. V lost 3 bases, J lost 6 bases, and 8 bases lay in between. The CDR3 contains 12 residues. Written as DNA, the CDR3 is TGTGCCAGCAGTTTCGTCGGGGCTGAAGCTTTCTTT. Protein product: CASSFVGAEAFF.

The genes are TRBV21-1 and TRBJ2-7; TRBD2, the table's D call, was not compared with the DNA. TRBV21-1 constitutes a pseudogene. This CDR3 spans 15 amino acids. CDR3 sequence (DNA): TGTGCCAGCAGTTACCGGGACTTCGAAATCGACGAGCAGTACTTC. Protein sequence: CASSYRDFEIDEQYF.

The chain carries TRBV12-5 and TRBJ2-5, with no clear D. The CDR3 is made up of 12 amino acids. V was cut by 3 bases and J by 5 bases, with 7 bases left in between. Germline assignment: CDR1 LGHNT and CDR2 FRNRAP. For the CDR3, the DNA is TGTGCTAGTGGTTTTACAACTGAGACCCAGTACTTC. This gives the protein CASGFTTETQYF.

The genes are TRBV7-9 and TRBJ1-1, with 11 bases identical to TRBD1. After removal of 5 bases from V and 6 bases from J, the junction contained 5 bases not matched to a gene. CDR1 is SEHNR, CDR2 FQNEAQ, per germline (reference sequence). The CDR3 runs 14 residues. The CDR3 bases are TGTGCCAGCAGCCCGGACAGGGGGCGGTCTGAAGCTTTCTTT. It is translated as CASSPDRGRSEAFF. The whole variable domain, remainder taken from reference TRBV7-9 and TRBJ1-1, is DTGVSQNPRHKITKRGQNVTFRCDPISEHNRLYWYRQTLGQGPEFLTYFQNEAQLEKSRLLSDRFSAERPKGSFSTLEIQRTEQGDSAMYLCASSPDRGRSEAFFGQGTRLTVV.

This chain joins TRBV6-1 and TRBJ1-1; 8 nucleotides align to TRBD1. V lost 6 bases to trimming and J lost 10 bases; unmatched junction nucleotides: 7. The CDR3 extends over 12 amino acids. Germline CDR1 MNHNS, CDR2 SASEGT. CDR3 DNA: TGTGCCAGCAGCAGGACAGGGTTCGGAGCTTTCTTT. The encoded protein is CASSRTGFGAFF.

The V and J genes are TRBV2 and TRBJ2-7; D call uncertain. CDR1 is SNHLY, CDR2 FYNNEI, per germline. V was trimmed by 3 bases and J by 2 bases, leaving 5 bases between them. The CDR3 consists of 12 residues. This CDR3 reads CASSEVAYEQYF. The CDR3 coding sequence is TGTGCCAGCAGTGAGGTGGCCTACGAGCAGTACTTC.

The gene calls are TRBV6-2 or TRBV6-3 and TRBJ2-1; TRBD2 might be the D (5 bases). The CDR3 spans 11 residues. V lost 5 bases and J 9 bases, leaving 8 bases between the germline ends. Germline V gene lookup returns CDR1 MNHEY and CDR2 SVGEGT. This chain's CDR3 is CASSHSAEQFF. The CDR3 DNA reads TGTGCCAGCAGTCATAGCGCTGAGCAGTTCTTC.